A single sample is the source of the 8 T cell receptor beta chains below, sequenced in a study of technical replicates of blood from several donors. Clones were read by immunoSEQ multiplex PCR, and TCRdb kept only the in-frame ones, dropping some. Counted here are roughly 13,000 clones, approximately 95% occurring once; the ten biggest clones make up roughly 7.1%. The specimen sequenced was PBMCs. The receptors shown here come from a human donor in good health.

CDR3 sequence: CASSLAGLVRYTDTQYF. The CDR3 DNA follows: TGCGCCAGCAGCTTGGCAGGACTCGTAAGATACACAGATACGCAGTATTTT. V usage is TRBV5-1 and J usage is TRBJ2-3, with D maybe TRBD2 (5 bases). V lost 0 bases and J lost 2, with 16 bases in between. CDR3 length: 17 amino acids. CDR1 and CDR2 from the germline V gene are SGHRS and YFSETQ.

The J gene is TRBJ1-1, the V gene TRBV6-6; D not certain. The CDR3 has 14 residues. Germline loops: CDR1 MNHNY, CDR2 SVGAGI (reference sequence). The V and J ends lost 2 bases and 2 bases respectively, with 9 bases between them. CDR3 amino acids: CASSYGQANTEAFF. The CDR3 DNA is TGTGCCAGCAGTTACGGGCAGGCAAACACTGAAGCTTTCTTT.

V gene TRBV7-9 combines with J gene TRBJ1-2; no clear D gene. V lost 1 base to trimming and J lost 5 bases, with 17 bases between them. The CDR3 runs to 16 residues. Germline V gene data show CDR1 as SEHNR and CDR2 as FQNEAQ (reference sequence). Here the CDR3 DNA reads TGTGCCAGCAGCTTAGGTGGAGAGATCGGGGTATATGGCTACACCTTC. It codes for CASSLGGEIGVYGYTF.

The chain combines TRBV10-3 with TRBJ2-3, with TRBD2 identical over 11 bases. J gave up 1 base and V 2 bases, and 11 bases lay outside the gene matches. The CDR3 runs 19 residues. CDR1 and CDR2 from the germline V gene are ENHRY and SYGVKD. Here the CDR3 reads CAISEGGTSGRHGTDTQYF. CDR3 nucleotides: TGTGCCATCAGTGAGGGGGGGACTAGCGGAAGACACGGCACAGATACGCAGTATTTT.

The chain carries TRBV5-1 and TRBJ1-1; 11 bases are shared with TRBD1. The CDR3 consists of 16 residues. Germline trimming cut 7 bases from V and 5 bases from J; bases unmatched to any gene: 13. Germline CDR1 and CDR2: SGHRS and YFSETQ. The chain's CDR3 is CASGLPGQGVETEAFF. CDR3 sequence (DNA): TGCGCCAGCGGTCTACCGGGACAGGGGGTAGAGACTGAAGCTTTCTTT.

This chain uses TRBV7-9 with TRBJ2-1, with D possibly TRBD2 on 5 matching bases. CDR1 is SEHNR, CDR2 FQNEAQ, per germline (reference sequence). Trimming pared 4 bases from V and 7 bases from J, leaving 11 bases between. The CDR3 is 13 residues long. For the CDR3, the DNA is TGTGCCAGCAGCTCAAGCGGATCTAATGAGCAGTTCTTC. Protein sequence: CASSSSGSNEQFF. Filled out from reference TRBV7-9 and TRBJ2-1, the complete variable domain reads DTGVSQNPRHKITKRGQNVTFRCDPISEHNRLYWYRQTLGQGPEFLTYFQNEAQLEKSRLLSDRFSAERPKGSFSTLEIQRTEQGDSAMYLCASSSSGSNEQFFGPGTRLTVL.

The chain employs TRBV30 and TRBJ1-2, with a tentative D call TRBD1 (6 bases). V was trimmed by 0 bases and J by 3 bases, leaving 8 bases between them. Germline V CDR1 and CDR2: GTSNPN, SVGIG (reference sequence). The CDR3 has 13 amino acids. CDR3 sequence reads: CAWSVTGYYGYTF. CDR3 sequence (DNA): TGTGCCTGGAGTGTCACAGGGTACTATGGCTACACCTTC.

V usage is TRBV5-1 and J usage is TRBJ2-1, with a tentative D call TRBD1 (6 bases). CDR3 length: 13 amino acids. Germline values: CDR1 SGHRS, CDR2 YFSETQ. V was pared by 2 bases and J by 4 bases, with 7 bases between. The CDR3 nucleotides read TGCGCCAGCAGCTTACAGGGTTACAATGAGCAGTTCTTC. Translating it yields CASSLQGYNEQFF.